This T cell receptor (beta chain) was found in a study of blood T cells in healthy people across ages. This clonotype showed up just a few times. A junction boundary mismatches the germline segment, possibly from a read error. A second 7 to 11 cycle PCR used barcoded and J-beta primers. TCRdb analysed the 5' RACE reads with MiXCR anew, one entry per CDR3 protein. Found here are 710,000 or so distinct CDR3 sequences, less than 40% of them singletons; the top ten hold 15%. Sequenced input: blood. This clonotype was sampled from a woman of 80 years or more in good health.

The CDR3 region is CASGFAGMNTGELFF. The CDR3, as DNA: TGTGCCAGCGGCTTCGCTGGGATGAACACCGGGGAGCTGTTTTTT. The chain combines TRBV5-4 with TRBJ2-2; D is uncertain. The V gene's germline CDR1 is SGHNT and CDR2 YYREEE (reference sequence). This CDR3 is 15 amino acids long.